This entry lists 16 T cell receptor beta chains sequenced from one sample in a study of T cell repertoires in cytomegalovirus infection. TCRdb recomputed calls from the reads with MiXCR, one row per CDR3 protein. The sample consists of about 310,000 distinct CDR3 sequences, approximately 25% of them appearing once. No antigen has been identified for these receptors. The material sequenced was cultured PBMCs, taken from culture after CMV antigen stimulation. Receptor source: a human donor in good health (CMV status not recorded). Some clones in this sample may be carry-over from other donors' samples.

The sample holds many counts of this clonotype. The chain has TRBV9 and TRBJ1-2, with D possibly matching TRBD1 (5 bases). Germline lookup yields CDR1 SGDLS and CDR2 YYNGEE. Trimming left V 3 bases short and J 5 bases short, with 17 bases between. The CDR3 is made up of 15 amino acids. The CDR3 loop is CASSAREEGGYGYTF. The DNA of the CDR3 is TGTGCCAGCAGCGCCAGGGAAGAAGGAGGATATGGCTACACCTTC.

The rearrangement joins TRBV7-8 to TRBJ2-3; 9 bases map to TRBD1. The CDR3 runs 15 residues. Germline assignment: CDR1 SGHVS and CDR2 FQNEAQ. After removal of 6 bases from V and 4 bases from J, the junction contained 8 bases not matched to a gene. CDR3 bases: TGTGCCAGCAGAATTACAGGGGGCAGGGCAGATACGCAGTATTTT. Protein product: CASRITGGRADTQYF.

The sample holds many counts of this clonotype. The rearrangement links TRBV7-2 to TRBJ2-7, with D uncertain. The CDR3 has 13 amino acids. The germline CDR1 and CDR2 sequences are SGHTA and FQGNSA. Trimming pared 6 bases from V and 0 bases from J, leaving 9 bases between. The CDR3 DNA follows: TGTGCCAGCAGTATAAGGTTCTCCTACGAGCAGTACTTC. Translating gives CASSIRFSYEQYF. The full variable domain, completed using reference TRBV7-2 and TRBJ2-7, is GAGVSQSPSNKVTEKGKDVELRCDPISGHTALYWYRQSLGQGLEFLIYFQGNSAPDKSGLPSDRFSAERTGGSVSTLTIQRTQQEDSAVYLCASSIRFSYEQYFGPGTRLTVT.

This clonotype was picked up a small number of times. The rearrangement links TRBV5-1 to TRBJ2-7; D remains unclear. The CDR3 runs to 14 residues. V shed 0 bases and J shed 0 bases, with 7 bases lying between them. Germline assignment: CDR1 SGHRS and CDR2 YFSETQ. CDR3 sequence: CASSLDPSSYEQYF. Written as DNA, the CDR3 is TGCGCCAGCAGCTTGGATCCCAGCTCCTACGAGCAGTACTTC.

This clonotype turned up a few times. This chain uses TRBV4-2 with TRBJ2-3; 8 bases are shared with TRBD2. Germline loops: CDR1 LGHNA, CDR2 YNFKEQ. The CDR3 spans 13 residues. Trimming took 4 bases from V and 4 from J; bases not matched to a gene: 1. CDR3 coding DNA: TGTGCCAGCAGCCGGACTAGCTCAGATACGCAGTATTTT. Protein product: CASSRTSSDTQYF.

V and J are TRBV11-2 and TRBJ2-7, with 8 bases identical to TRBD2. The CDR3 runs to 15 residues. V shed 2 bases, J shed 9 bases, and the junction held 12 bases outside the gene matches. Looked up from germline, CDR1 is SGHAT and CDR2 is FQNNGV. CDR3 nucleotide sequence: TGTGCCAGCAGCTTAAGGCGGGAGGATCTGCCTCTGCAGTACGTC. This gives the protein CASSLRREDLPLQYV.

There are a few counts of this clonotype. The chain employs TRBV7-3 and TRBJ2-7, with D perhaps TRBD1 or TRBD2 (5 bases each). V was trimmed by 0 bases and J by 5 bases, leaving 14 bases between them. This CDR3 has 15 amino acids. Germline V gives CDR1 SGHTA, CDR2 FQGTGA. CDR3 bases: TGTGCCAGCAGCTTAACGGGGGAGAAGGTAGACGAGCAGTACTTC. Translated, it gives CASSLTGEKVDEQYF.

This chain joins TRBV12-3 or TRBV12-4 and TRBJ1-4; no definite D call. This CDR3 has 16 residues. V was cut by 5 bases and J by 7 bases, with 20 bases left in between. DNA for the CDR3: TGTGCCAGCAGTCCTGGTTGGGTGACCCTAGGTGAAAAACTGTTTTTT. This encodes CASSPGWVTLGEKLFF.

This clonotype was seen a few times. CDR3 in DNA: TGTGCCAGCAGCCAAGACAGAAACAATGAGCAGTTCTTC. This translates into CASSQDRNNEQFF. The chain couples TRBV11-2 to TRBJ2-1, with D possibly TRBD1 on 5 matching bases. CDR3 size: 13 residues. V was shortened by 5 bases and J by 5 bases, with 10 bases between the two germline ends. Germline V gives CDR1 SGHAT, CDR2 FQNNGV.

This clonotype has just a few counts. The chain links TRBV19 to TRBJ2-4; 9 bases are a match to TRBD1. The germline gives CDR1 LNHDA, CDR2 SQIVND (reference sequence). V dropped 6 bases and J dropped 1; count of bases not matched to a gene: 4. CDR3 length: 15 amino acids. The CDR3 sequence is CASSLQGAAKNIQYF. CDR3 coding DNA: TGTGCCAGTAGCCTACAGGGGGCGGCCAAAAACATTCAGTACTTC.

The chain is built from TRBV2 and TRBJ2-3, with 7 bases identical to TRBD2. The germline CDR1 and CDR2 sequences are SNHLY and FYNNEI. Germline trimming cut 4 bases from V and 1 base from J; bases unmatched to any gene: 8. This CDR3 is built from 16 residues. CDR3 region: CASSGSGLGGTDTQYF. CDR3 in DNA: TGTGCCAGCAGTGGGTCCGGACTAGGTGGCACAGATACGCAGTATTTT.

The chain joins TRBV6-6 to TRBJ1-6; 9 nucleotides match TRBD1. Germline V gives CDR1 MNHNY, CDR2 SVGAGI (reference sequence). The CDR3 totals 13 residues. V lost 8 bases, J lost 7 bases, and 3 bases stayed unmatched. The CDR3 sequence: CASLDRGNSPLHF. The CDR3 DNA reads TGTGCCAGCCTGGACAGGGGCAATTCACCCCTCCACTTT.

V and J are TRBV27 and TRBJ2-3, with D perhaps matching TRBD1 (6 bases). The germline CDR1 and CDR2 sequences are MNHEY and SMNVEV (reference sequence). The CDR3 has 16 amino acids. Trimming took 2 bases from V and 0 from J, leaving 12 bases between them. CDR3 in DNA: TGTGCCAGCAGTTTAAGTCCAGGGGCGAGCACAGATACGCAGTATTTT. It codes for CASSLSPGASTDTQYF.

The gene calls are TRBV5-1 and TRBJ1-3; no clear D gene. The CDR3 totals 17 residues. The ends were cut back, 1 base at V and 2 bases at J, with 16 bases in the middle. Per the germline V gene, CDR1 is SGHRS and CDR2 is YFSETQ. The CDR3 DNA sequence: TGCGCCAGCAGCTTGTTACGGGAGGCTGAGGCTGGAAACACCATATATTTT. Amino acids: CASSLLREAEAGNTIYF. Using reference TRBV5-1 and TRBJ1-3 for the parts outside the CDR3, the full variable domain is KAGVTQTPRYLIKTRGQQVTLSCSPISGHRSVSWYQQTPGQGLQFLFEYFSETQRNKGNFPGRFSGRQFSNSRSEMNVSTLELGDSALYLCASSLLREAEAGNTIYFGEGSWLTVV.

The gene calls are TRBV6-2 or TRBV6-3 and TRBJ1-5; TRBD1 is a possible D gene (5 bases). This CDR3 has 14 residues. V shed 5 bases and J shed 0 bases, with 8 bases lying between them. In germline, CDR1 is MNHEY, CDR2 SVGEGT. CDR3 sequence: CASSRQYSNQPQHF. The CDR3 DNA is TGTGCCAGCAGTCGACAGTATAGCAATCAGCCCCAGCATTTT.

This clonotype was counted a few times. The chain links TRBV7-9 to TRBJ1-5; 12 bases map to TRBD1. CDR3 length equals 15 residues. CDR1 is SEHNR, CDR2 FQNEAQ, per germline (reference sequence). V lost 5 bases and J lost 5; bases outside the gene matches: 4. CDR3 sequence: CASSAGTGGDQPQHF. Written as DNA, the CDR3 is TGTGCCAGCAGCGCCGGGACAGGGGGCGATCAGCCCCAGCATTTT.